Given below is one T cell receptor (beta chain) in context. There are a few counts of this clonotype. No antigen is known for it. The record has no base qualities; no much larger clone is one base away. The CDR3, cysteine through phenylalanine, is 17 amino acids long. Only the CDR3 DNA stays, 51 bases, in frame from base 1. The germline ends are 21 bases apart after V is trimmed by 2 bases and J by 2 bases. CDR1 and CDR2, per the germline V gene (reference sequence), are GTSNPN and SVGIG. Ficoll-Paque density gradient centrifugation was the method used to isolate PBMCs. This record belongs to a study of T-cell memory formation after mild COVID-19 (dated by TCRdb to the early 2020s). The study in broad terms: TCR sequence clusters from the two donors were largely donor specific. T-cell clones expanding and contracting after mild COVID-19 in two donors were tracked by longitudinal TCRalpha and TCRbeta repertoire sequencing. The cohort comprised two young, previously healthy adult volunteers, one female and one male. Overall study outcomes, separate from this receptor: Clones contracting from day 15 to 85 had balanced CD4/CD8 phenotypes, while a second wave expanding from day 15 to 37 was biased towards CD4+. Contracting CD4+ clones were found mainly in CM and EM memory subsets, while CD8+ clones were enriched in EMRA. Only a couple of mild cases were covered by the study, and larger cohorts that include severe cases with pre-infection samples were considered necessary. Whether the second-wave clones peaking on day 37 were SARS-CoV-2 specific was not confirmed. The detection of some responding clones in pre-infection memory suggests that pre-existing cross-reactive memory T cells joined the SARS-CoV-2 response.

TCRdb names Illumina NovaSeq 6000 as the instrument used. Using 5'RACE with constant-segment primers, TCRalpha and TCRbeta cDNA libraries were constructed, with sample barcodes and unique molecular identifiers added in the process. RNA was extracted from every sample with Trizol reagent. Amplification of the libraries took two PCR steps, and the second step added a second sample barcode plus Illumina TruSeq adapters. Libraries were sequenced on an Illumina NovaSeq with 2 x 150 bp paired-end reads. Per the source publication's procedure: Reads were demultiplexed and collapsed into UMI-guided consensus sequences with migec v1.2.7. Using mixcr v2.1.11, UMI consensuses were aligned to TRA and TRB V and J templates and then assembled into clonotypes. Clonotypes were classified as expanded or contracted when called significant by both edgeR and NoisET, with noise models trained on biological replicates. For edgeR calls, the thresholds were a false discovery rate-adjusted p below 0.01 and a log2 fold-change of 1. PCA with hierarchical clustering of max-normalized trajectories of the 1000 most abundant clonotypes was used as exploratory dynamics analysis. Each responding clone was given a CD4 or CD8 phenotype based on the CD4+ and CD8+ repertoires, which had been sequenced separately. The raw public data were reprocessed by TCRdb itself: fastp quality trimming at Q25, MiXCR clonotype calling, in-frame beta chains only. Records with the same CDR3 protein are collapsed into one entry carrying the most frequent genes and DNA. The V and J calls follow TCRdb's processing rather than the paper's. Within this sample are almost 550,000 distinct CDR3 sequences, with around 21% of them counted one time only. The top ten constitute approximately 12% of the sample.

The TCR comes from an adult woman who had mild COVID-19 (a few samples of this study predate the infection). The sample titles of this study are shuffled in the database, so cell type and time point are left out; the donor was told from shared clones. Recombination connected TRBV30 to TRBJ1-2; no D gene can be assigned with confidence. The sequenced sample was PBMCs or a T cell subset sorted from them (not recorded which). The CDR3 region: CAWSIGYGPVSNYGYTF. The DNA sequence is TGTGCCTGGAGTATAGGTTATGGACCAGTATCAAACTATGGCTACACCTTC.